This TCR beta chain is from a study of cytomegalovirus exposure and HLA in healthy donors. Study observations and caveats: The study flagged some 180 TCR beta chains as cytomegalovirus-associated. Most sequenced TCRs were rare (though some public TCRs occurred in many donors).

PCR primers comprised 60 Vbeta and 13 Jbeta primers. The protocol was immunoSEQ multiplex PCR, while the TCRdb copy is restricted to in-frame clones and leaves out a portion. The table includes about 160,000 clones, 80% to 85% detected once. Germline CDR1 SGHRS, CDR2 YFSETQ. CDR3 size: 15 residues. Trimming took 1 base from V and 2 from J, leaving 11 bases between them. To note about this clone: Its antigen is not known.

The chain joins TRBV5-1 to TRBJ2-3; D might be TRBD1 (6 bases). The sequence was collected from a man aged 18 to 30 in good health and CMV-seronegative. The sample taken for sequencing was PBMCs. The chain's CDR3 is CASSLKQGYTDTQYF. CDR3 DNA sequence: TGCGCCAGCAGCTTGAAACAGGGATACACAGATACGCAGTATTTT.